This T cell receptor beta chain was captured in a study of shared clonotypes between healthy human individuals. Background on the study: Per donor, CD8 memory used one plate, CD8 naive used two, CD4 memory used three and CD4 naive used three. Study-wide points: Shared across a few donors were 4% to 5% of the naive CD4 clonotypes.

As regards this clone: The antigen is not known.

An approximately 180 ng quantity of DNA, roughly 29,000 T cell genomes, went into the sorted-subset replicate PCRs. Only in-frame clones appear in the TCRdb table, and some are missing; sequencing was by immunoSEQ multiplex PCR. The sample includes 2 million to 3 million clones, over 85% of them seen just once. There are 14 residues in the CDR3. Germline CDR1 SEHNR, CDR2 FQNEAQ (reference sequence). With 6 bases removed from V and 5 bases from J, the gap between germline ends came to 16 bases. The split of CD4+ cells yielded CD45RA+ naive and CD45RA-negative memory subsets. V gene TRBV7-9 combines with J gene TRBJ2-5; TRBD1 might be the D (6 bases). The source is a man aged 18-30 years in good health. Some clones in this sample may be carry-over from other donors' samples. The sample taken for sequencing was naive CD4+ T cells from PBMCs. Documented subset: CD45RA+ positively selected. CDR3 sequence: CASSPSWGPETQYF. CDR3 sequence (DNA): TGTGCCAGCAGTCCGTCCTGGGGGCCGGAGACCCAGTACTTC.